These T cell receptor beta chains were read from a single sample in a study of lung T cells in sarcoidosis with Löfgren's syndrome. TCRdb itself ran the reads through MiXCR, one entry per CDR3 protein. Altogether approximately 19,000 distinct CDR3 sequences are present, about 20% being singletons, with the ten largest covering roughly 4.5%. Sequenced input: CD4+ T cells from PBMCs. These receptors were collected from a human donor with sarcoidosis (Löfgren's syndrome or another form), or a control subject (not recorded which). CDR3s include the opening cysteine and the closing phenylalanine or tryptophan. Each record gives: V gene, D gene, J gene, CDR3 protein. The D gene is left open where the match is weak.

TRBV18,TRBD2,TRBJ2-1,CASSPLAGAPTSSYNEQFF
TRBV5-1,-,TRBJ2-7,CASRSNIGGEEQYF
TRBV12-3/TRBV12-4,-,TRBJ1-2,CASSLSWGGIYTF
TRBV20-1,-,TRBJ2-3,CSATIPSDTQYF
TRBV24-1,TRBD2,TRBJ2-7,CATSDRAGRSYEQYF
TRBV2,TRBD1,TRBJ2-7,CASSGIQGGEQYF
TRBV6-6,TRBD2,TRBJ2-7,CASSYSFGGSSYEQYF
TRBV20-1,TRBD2,TRBJ2-5,CSAVRTSGQETQYF
TRBV6-2/TRBV6-3,-,TRBJ2-3,CASSYSDNRDTQYF
TRBV6-1,TRBD1,TRBJ1-2,CASTKAGGVFYGYTF
TRBV4-2,-,TRBJ2-3,CASGQDGGATDTQYF
TRBV27,TRBD2,TRBJ2-7,CASSSNLAGDGSF
TRBV11-2,-,TRBJ2-3,CASSAASVTQYF
TRBV3-1,-,TRBJ2-7,CASSQLTGGEQYF
TRBV24-1,TRBD2,TRBJ2-1,CATSEIRAGGHNEQFF